These 21 T cell receptor beta chains originate from one sample sequenced in a study of blood T cells in healthy people across ages. PCR was performed a second time for about 7 to 12 cycles using a sample-barcoded 5' primer and a J-beta primer mix. One entry per CDR3 protein, called by TCRdb with MiXCR from the 5' RACE reads. The table records about 670,000 distinct CDR3 sequences, 35% to 50% of them present only once. The sample was blood. Receptor source: a man aged 80 or over in good health.

The J gene is TRBJ2-4, the V gene TRBV6-1; 12 positions match TRBD2. The end of the DNA fits TRBJ2-7 better, so the J call may be wrong. This CDR3 has 16 amino acids. Per the germline V gene, CDR1 is MNHNS and CDR2 is SASEGT. The CDR3 region is CASSSPSGRAFNEQYF. CDR3 nucleotides: TGTGCCAGCAGTTCGCCTAGCGGGAGGGCCTTCAACGAGCAGTACTTC.

This clonotype was counted ten times or more. V gene TRBV6-2 or TRBV6-3 combines with J gene TRBJ2-6; D gene uncertain. Per germline, CDR1 MNHEY and CDR2 SVGEGT. V was shortened by 0 bases and J by 0 bases, with 9 bases between the two germline ends. This CDR3 comprises 17 residues. CDR3 residues: CASSYSHRLSGANVLTF. Here the CDR3 DNA reads TGTGCCAGCAGTTACTCTCACAGACTCTCTGGGGCCAACGTCCTGACTTTC.

The rearrangement uses TRBV18 and TRBJ2-5, with 8 bases identical to TRBD2. The end of the DNA is better explained by TRBJ2-1, so the J call may be wrong. The CDR3 totals 15 residues. The germline CDR1 and CDR2 sequences are KGHSH and LQKENI. The DNA for the CDR3 is TGTGCCAGCTCACCGCAAGCGGGACTAGAAGAGACCCAGTTCTTC. It is translated as CASSPQAGLEETQFF.

The V and J genes are TRBV12-3 or TRBV12-4 and TRBJ1-3; D uncertain. V was cut by 4 bases and J by 2 bases, with 12 bases left in between. The CDR3 consists of 15 residues. The CDR3 nucleotides read TGTGCCAGCAGTTCGTCGGGGTCGGCTGGAAACACCATATATTTT. As protein: CASSSSGSAGNTIYF.

This clonotype showed up many times. The rearrangement uses TRBV25-1 and TRBJ2-7; D is unclear. This CDR3 comprises 14 residues. V lost 8 bases and J 2 bases, leaving 16 bases between the germline ends. Germline-derived CDR1 and CDR2 are MGHDK and SYGVNS. CDR3 bases: TGTGCCAGCCGCTCCGCAGGTTTAGCCTACGAGCAGTACTTC. Its translation is CASRSAGLAYEQYF.

The rearrangement uses TRBV20-1 and TRBJ2-5; no reliable D call. The V gene lost 5 bases and the J gene lost 3 bases, with 13 bases spanning the gap. CDR3 length: 13 amino acids. Germline V gene sequence: CDR1 DFQATT, CDR2 SNEGSKA (reference sequence). The DNA for the CDR3 is TGCAGTGCTTCCCGGACCCGGGAAGAGACCCAGTACTTC. This sequence encodes CSASRTREETQYF.

The chain uses TRBV7-9 and TRBJ2-2; TRBD2 might be the D (6 bases). The CDR3 totals 16 residues. V lost 2 bases and J lost 3, with 13 bases in between. CDR1 and CDR2 (germline): SEHNR, FQNEAQ (reference sequence). The CDR3 DNA is TGTGCCAGCAGCTTATACCCGGGAGTCCACACCGGGGAGCTGTTTTTT. This codes for CASSLYPGVHTGELFF. The complete variable domain, with remaining parts taken from reference TRBV7-9 and TRBJ2-2, reads DTGVSQNPRHKITKRGQNVTFRCDPISEHNRLYWYRQTLGQGPEFLTYFQNEAQLEKSRLLSDRFSAERPKGSFSTLEIQRTEQGDSAMYLCASSLYPGVHTGELFFGEGSRLTVL.

This chain joins TRBV7-2 and TRBJ2-3; no clear D gene. The CDR3 contains 15 residues. Germline V gives CDR1 SGHTA, CDR2 FQGNSA. The V end lost 5 bases, the J end lost 1 base, and 13 bases lay between the germline ends. The CDR3 is CASSLDPAGTDTQYF. In DNA, the CDR3 is TGTGCCAGCAGCCTCGATCCAGCAGGCACAGATACGCAGTATTTT.

Of note for this clonotype: Germline and junction disagree at one end, which may indicate a read error. CDR3: CASSYLTGTGYSNQPLHF. The DNA of the CDR3 is TGTGCCAGCAGTTACCTAACCGGGACAGGGTATAGCAATCAGCCCCTGCATTTT. The rearrangement uses TRBV6-2 or TRBV6-3 and TRBJ1-5, with 9 bases identical to TRBD1. The CDR3 loop spans 18 amino acids. CDR1 is MNHEY and CDR2 is SVGEGT in the germline V gene.

Concerning this clonotype itself: This could be a read error, since a much larger clone is one nucleotide away. V gene TRBV12-3 or TRBV12-4 combines with J gene TRBJ2-4; D gene uncertain. The CDR3 runs 14 residues. CDR3 in DNA: TGTGCCGGCAGTCCAACTCTAGCCAAAAACATTCAGTACTTC. As protein: CAGSPTLAKNIQYF.

V is TRBV29-1 and J is TRBJ2-3; D uncertain. Germline V lookup: CDR1 SQVTM, CDR2 ANQGSEA. The V end was cut by 8 bases, the J end by 1 base, with 13 bases between. The CDR3 has 13 residues. CDR3 sequence: CSFIRYRTDTQYF. CDR3 DNA sequence: TGCAGCTTTATCCGGTACCGCACAGATACGCAGTATTTT.

Comments on this clonotype: A read error may explain this, as a much larger clone is one base away. The rearrangement joins TRBV7-2 to TRBJ2-3, with no clear D. The CDR3 contains 15 residues. CDR1 SGHTA and CDR2 FQGNSA come from the germline V gene. In DNA, the CDR3 is TGTGCCAGCAACTTAATGGGCCAGGGCACAGATACGCAGTATTTT. Protein product: CASNLMGQGTDTQYF.

The V call is TRBV5-1, the J call TRBJ1-2, with 10 bases that match TRBD1. There are 14 residues in the CDR3. Trimming removed 4 bases from V and 8 bases from J; junction bases left unmatched: 8. Germline CDR1 reads SGHRS; CDR2 reads YFSETQ. The CDR3 sequence: CASSLGQGMPGYTF. The CDR3 coding sequence is TGCGCCAGCAGCCTGGGACAGGGGATGCCGGGCTACACCTTC.

CDR3 DNA: TGTGCCAGCAGCCCCGGGTATTTAGACACAGATACGCAGTATTTT. This codes for CASSPGYLDTDTQYF. The chain is built from TRBV7-3 and TRBJ2-3; D gene unclear. Trimming cost V 5 bases and J 2 bases, with 14 bases left between them. This CDR3 region has 15 residues. Germline V lookup: CDR1 SGHTA, CDR2 FQGTGA.

The V call is TRBV29-1, the J call TRBJ1-2, with TRBD1 matching 10 bases. The CDR3 has 13 residues. Germline CDR1 is SQVTM and CDR2 is ANQGSEA. Unmatched junction bases numbered 10, after V lost 7 bases and J lost 8 bases. DNA of the CDR3: TGCAGCGCATCCGGGACAGGGGTGGGAGGCTACACCTTC. Residues: CSASGTGVGGYTF.

This chain uses TRBV29-1 with TRBJ2-1, with D possibly being TRBD1 (7 bases). Per germline, CDR1 SQVTM and CDR2 ANQGSEA. This CDR3 contains 13 residues. The V gene lost 7 bases and the J gene lost 5 bases, with 15 bases spanning the gap. The CDR3 DNA follows: TGCAGCGCATCGACAGGGAGGAACAATGAGCAGTTCTTC. It specifies CSASTGRNNEQFF.

The rearrangement joins TRBV20-1 to TRBJ1-6; 7 nucleotides match TRBD1. Germline trimming cut 5 bases from V and 4 bases from J; bases unmatched to any gene: 8. CDR3 length: 15 amino acids. The germline V gene has CDR1 DFQATT and CDR2 SNEGSKA (reference sequence). CDR3 bases: TGCAGTGCTGGCAGGGGGGACGGGTATAATTCACCCCTCCACTTT. The encoded protein is CSAGRGDGYNSPLHF.

The J gene is TRBJ2-3, the V gene TRBV6-4; 7 bases align to TRBD2. The CDR3 has 15 amino acids. Germline V lookup: CDR1 MRHNA, CDR2 SNTAGT. J lost 0 bases, V lost 0 bases, and 0 bases had no gene match. The CDR3 sequence is CASSDSAGSTDTQYF. In nucleotides, the CDR3 is TGTGCCAGCAGTGACTCAGCGGGGAGCACAGATACGCAGTATTTT.

The genes are TRBV27 and TRBJ2-7; weak D call: TRBD1 (7 bases). CDR1 is MNHEY, CDR2 SMNVEV, per germline (reference sequence). This CDR3 has 14 residues. Between the trimmed V and J ends, which lost 7 bases and 4 bases, there was a span of 17 bases. DNA of the CDR3: TGTGCCAGCAAAGGGGGGCAGGGGGGTTACGAGCAGTACTTC. Encoded protein: CASKGGQGGYEQYF.

The chain recombines TRBV29-1 with TRBJ1-4; D unresolved. This CDR3 has 17 residues. CDR1 SQVTM and CDR2 ANQGSEA come from the germline V gene. V lost 0 bases, J lost 8 bases, and 22 bases lay in between. CDR3 coding DNA: TGCAGCGTTGAAGATCAATCTACGGGCGAATACGGGGAAAAACTGTTTTTT. Its protein is CSVEDQSTGEYGEKLFF.

The chain couples TRBV4-2 to TRBJ2-7; tentative D call: TRBD2 (6 bases). This CDR3 contains 16 residues. The V gene's germline CDR1 is LGHNA and CDR2 YNFKEQ. Between the trimmed V and J ends, which lost 4 bases and 1 base, there was a span of 17 bases. DNA for the CDR3: TGTGCCAGCAGCCCCACCGGGACTCCGAAGTCCTACGAGCAGTACTTC. It codes for CASSPTGTPKSYEQYF.